This passage covers 23 T cell receptor beta chains from one sample sequenced in a study of T cell responses to AZD1222 COVID-19 vaccine. This table comes from immunoSEQ multiplex PCR, and its TCRdb copy is limited to in-frame clones, with some not included. The profile shows some 40,000 clones, 80% of them singletons. The sample in question was peripheral blood, obtained 28 days after the second dose of the MenACWY control vaccine. These receptors originate from an adult who received the MenACWY meningococcal vaccine as a control.

The chain has TRBV30 and TRBJ1-5; possibly TRBD1 for D (6 bases). This CDR3 is built from 14 residues. From germline, CDR1 is GTSNPN and CDR2 SVGIG (reference sequence). V lost 5 bases and J 1 base, leaving 12 bases between the germline ends. CDR3 bases: TGTGCCTGGGGTCGACAGGTGAGCAATCAGCCCCAGCATTTT. Protein: CAWGRQVSNQPQHF.

This clone was recorded only once. The chain combines TRBV4-1 with TRBJ1-2; 11 bases line up with TRBD1. Germline-derived CDR1 and CDR2 are MGHRA and YSYEKL. V was clipped by 3 bases and J by 5 bases; unmatched bases: 5. CDR3 length: 15 amino acids. CDR3 protein: CASSQPGQGVYGYTF. As DNA, the CDR3 is TGCGCCAGCAGCCAGCCGGGACAGGGGGTGTATGGCTACACCTTC.

The chain links TRBV12-3 or TRBV12-4 to TRBJ2-1, with a tentative D call TRBD1 (6 bases). The CDR3 totals 13 residues. With 7 bases removed from V and 9 bases from J, the gap between germline ends came to 16 bases. DNA of the CDR3: TGTGCCAGCACCCATTTACAGGGCGGTGAGCAGTTCTTC. Translation gives CASTHLQGGEQFF.

This clone is termed medium-sized. The rearrangement joins TRBV19 to TRBJ2-6; TRBD1 matches 10 bases. The CDR3 is 19 residues long. Germline lookup yields CDR1 LNHDA and CDR2 SQIVND (reference sequence). V dropped 1 base and J dropped 1; count of bases not matched to a gene: 7. The CDR3 sequence is CASSIAGTGVVSGANVLTF. CDR3 coding DNA: TGTGCCAGTAGTATAGCCGGGACAGGGGTTGTATCTGGGGCCAACGTCCTGACTTTC.

CDR3 DNA: TGTGCCAGCAGTCCGGGACAATTAGCCCTCCACTTT. Its protein product is CASSPGQLALHF. V gene TRBV28 combines with J gene TRBJ1-6; tentative D call: TRBD1 (6 bases). Per the germline V gene, CDR1 is MDHEN and CDR2 is SYDVKM. This CDR3 is 12 amino acids long. The V and J ends lost 5 bases and 14 bases respectively, with 13 bases between them.

The chain recombines TRBV10-1 with TRBJ1-4; D remains ambiguous. This CDR3 region has 14 residues. V shed 4 bases and J shed 5 bases, with 11 bases lying between them. Germline V lookup: CDR1 WNHNN, CDR2 SYGVQD (reference sequence). The CDR3 coding sequence is TGCGCCAGCAGTGTCGGCCGGCTGAATGAAAAACTGTTTTTT. It is translated as CASSVGRLNEKLFF.

The chain uses TRBV7-2 and TRBJ2-7; D may be TRBD1 or TRBD2 (6 bases each). Trimming cost V 1 base and J 3 bases, with 13 bases left between them. Germline CDR1 and CDR2: SGHTA and FQGNSA. CDR3 size: 15 residues. The CDR3 protein is CASSLGGARVYEQYV. CDR3 bases: TGTGCCAGCAGCTTAGGGGGGGCGAGGGTCTACGAGCAGTACGTC.

J is TRBJ1-4 and V is TRBV9, with D possibly TRBD1 on 6 matching bases. V was pared by 2 bases and J by 8 bases, with 16 bases between. CDR3 length: 15 amino acids. Germline lookup yields CDR1 SGDLS and CDR2 YYNGEE. The CDR3 loop is CASSVSTGYSEKLFF. In DNA form, the CDR3 reads TGTGCCAGCAGCGTCTCCACAGGGTATAGCGAAAAACTGTTTTTT.

The chain employs TRBV11-3 and TRBJ2-1; TRBD2 aligns across 7 bases. J lost 6 bases, V lost 1 base, and 3 bases had no gene match. Germline lookup yields CDR1 SGHNT and CDR2 YENEEA. The CDR3 loop spans 14 amino acids. The CDR3 loop reads CASSLARGTNEQFF. CDR3 bases: TGTGCCAGCAGCTTAGCGCGGGGGACCAATGAGCAGTTCTTC.

The V gene is TRBV4-1, the J gene TRBJ1-1; D unresolved. The CDR3 has 15 residues. Germline CDR1 reads MGHRA; CDR2 reads YSYEKL. V shed 3 bases and J shed 4 bases, with 15 bases lying between them. CDR3 sequence: CASSQPYGVSTEAFF. CDR3 DNA: TGCGCCAGCAGCCAGCCTTATGGGGTTAGCACTGAAGCTTTCTTT.

The chain employs TRBV7-9 and TRBJ1-5; 7 bases agree with TRBD1. The CDR3 is 17 amino acids. CDR1 is SEHNR, CDR2 FQNEAQ, per germline (reference sequence). Germline trimming cut 4 bases from V and 4 bases from J; bases unmatched to any gene: 13. CDR3 in DNA: TGTGCCAGCAGCTCCGTAGGGGGCGAATTCGGTAATCAGCCCCAGCATTTT. Its protein product is CASSSVGGEFGNQPQHF. The whole variable domain, remainder taken from reference TRBV7-9 and TRBJ1-5, is DTGVSQNPRHKITKRGQNVTFRCDPISEHNRLYWYRQTLGQGPEFLTYFQNEAQLEKSRLLSDRFSAERPKGSFSTLEIQRTEQGDSAMYLCASSSVGGEFGNQPQHFGDGTRLSIL.

The chain uses TRBV19 and TRBJ2-3; 12 nucleotides align to TRBD2. Germline V lookup: CDR1 LNHDA, CDR2 SQIVND (reference sequence). V was clipped by 5 bases and J by 4 bases; unmatched bases: 4. The CDR3 is 15 amino acids. CDR3 bases: TGTGCCAGTAGTCTCCTAGCGGGAGGGCCAGATACGCAGTATTTT. Translating gives CASSLLAGGPDTQYF.

The CDR3 region is CASSWTGGDQPQHF. CDR3 in DNA: TGTGCCAGCAGCTGGACAGGGGGAGATCAGCCCCAGCATTTT. V and J are TRBV7-9 and TRBJ1-5; 10 nucleotides match TRBD1. Germline values: CDR1 SEHNR, CDR2 FQNEAQ (reference sequence). The CDR3 runs to 14 residues. V was clipped by 4 bases and J by 5 bases; unmatched bases: 2.

The V gene is TRBV10-1, the J gene TRBJ1-1; no reliable D call. The ends were cut back, 6 bases at V and 1 base at J, with 9 bases in the middle. This CDR3 has 13 amino acids. From germline, CDR1 is WNHNN and CDR2 SYGVQD (reference sequence). In nucleotides, the CDR3 is TGCGCCAGCAGGGCCACGGAGAACACTGAAGCTTTCTTT. Protein: CASRATENTEAFF.

The chain is built from TRBV5-1 and TRBJ1-2, with D maybe TRBD1 (6 bases). V was cut by 3 bases and J by 5 bases, with 17 bases left in between. Looked up from germline, CDR1 is SGHRS and CDR2 is YFSETQ. This CDR3 is 15 amino acids long. CDR3 in DNA: TGCGCCAGCAGCTCCTCGACAGGTTTAGGTTATGGCTACACCTTC. Protein product: CASSSSTGLGYGYTF.

The chain uses TRBV7-9 and TRBJ1-4; D may be TRBD1 (5 bases). Germline CDR1 SEHNR, CDR2 FQNEAQ (reference sequence). This CDR3 has 11 amino acids. V shed 5 bases and J shed 14 bases, with 12 bases lying between them. The CDR3 loop reads CASSRGRGLFF. Written as DNA, the CDR3 is TGTGCCAGCAGCCGTGGACGGGGGCTGTTTTTT.

DNA of the CDR3: TGTGCCAGCAGTCCTCAAAACAATGAGCAGTTCTTC. Encoded protein: CASSPQNNEQFF. The V and J genes are TRBV11-3 and TRBJ2-1; D is unresolved. The CDR3 loop spans 12 amino acids. CDR1 SGHNT and CDR2 YENEEA come from the germline V gene. V lost 6 bases and J lost 5, with 8 bases in between.

This clone was seen a few times. V gene TRBV19 combines with J gene TRBJ2-5; D may be TRBD1 (5 bases). Germline V gene lookup returns CDR1 LNHDA and CDR2 SQIVND (reference sequence). This CDR3 has 15 residues. The V and J ends lost 5 bases and 2 bases respectively, with 15 bases between them. In DNA form, the CDR3 reads TGTGCCAGTAGTCCCGACAGTTTTAGACAAGAGACCCAGTACTTC. Amino acid sequence: CASSPDSFRQETQYF.

The CDR3 spells CASSLRRDDMKSPLHF. The CDR3 nucleotides read TGTGCCAGCAGCTTACGACGGGACGACATGAAATCACCCCTCCACTTT. The chain couples TRBV7-8 to TRBJ1-6, with D tentatively TRBD1 (5 bases). This CDR3 region has 16 residues. With 2 bases removed from V and 10 bases from J, the gap between germline ends came to 18 bases. Germline V CDR1 and CDR2: SGHVS, FQNEAQ.

This chain links TRBV5-1 with TRBJ2-2, with 10 bases fitting TRBD1. This CDR3 region has 15 residues. Germline CDR1 SGHRS, CDR2 YFSETQ. With V trimmed by 5 bases and J by 0 bases, 1 base remained unmatched. The CDR3 sequence is CASRDRGTNTGELFF. DNA for the CDR3: TGCGCCAGCAGGGACAGGGGGACGAACACCGGGGAGCTGTTTTTT. The full variable domain, its missing parts supplied by reference TRBV5-1 and TRBJ2-2, is KAGVTQTPRYLIKTRGQQVTLSCSPISGHRSVSWYQQTPGQGLQFLFEYFSETQRNKGNFPGRFSGRQFSNSRSEMNVSTLELGDSALYLCASRDRGTNTGELFFGEGSRLTVL.

V and J are TRBV5-1 and TRBJ1-4; D gene unclear. The ends were cut back, 2 bases at V and 8 bases at J, with 13 bases in the middle. The germline V gene has CDR1 SGHRS and CDR2 YFSETQ. CDR3 length: 14 residues. CDR3 amino acids: CASSFVGKEEKLFF. The CDR3 DNA reads TGCGCCAGCAGCTTCGTAGGAAAAGAAGAAAAACTGTTTTTT.

The chain couples TRBV7-4 to TRBJ1-2; D gene ambiguous. Between the trimmed V and J ends, which lost 3 bases and 4 bases, there was a span of 21 bases. This CDR3 is built from 17 residues. In germline, CDR1 is SGHVT, CDR2 SQSDAQ. CDR3 nucleotide sequence: TGTGCCAGCAGCTTTAGCTCCAAGTGGGGAAAGAGCTATGGCTACACCTTC. Translation: CASSFSSKWGKSYGYTF.

This CDR3 reads CASSPEGGGYTF. CDR3 nucleotide sequence: TGCGCCAGCAGCCCGGAGGGCGGTGGCTACACCTTC. V and J are TRBV5-1 and TRBJ1-2; no firm D call. Germline lookup yields CDR1 SGHRS and CDR2 YFSETQ. This CDR3 has 12 amino acids. The V end lost 4 bases, the J end lost 7 bases, and 11 bases lay between the germline ends. The entire variable domain, with the rest obtained from reference TRBV5-1 and TRBJ1-2, is as follows: KAGVTQTPRYLIKTRGQQVTLSCSPISGHRSVSWYQQTPGQGLQFLFEYFSETQRNKGNFPGRFSGRQFSNSRSEMNVSTLELGDSALYLCASSPEGGGYTFGSGTRLTVV.